The rows below give T cell receptor beta chains drawn from one sample of a study of spatial heterogeneity in lung cancer. TCRdb processed the 5' RACE reads anew with MiXCR; each CDR3 protein has one entry. The top ten clones hold over 8.5% of a sample with around 48,000 distinct CDR3 sequences, around 5.2% of them seen once. The material sequenced was PBMCs, taken at surgery. The receptors stem from a male donor with early-stage non-small cell lung cancer. CDR3s include the opening cysteine and the closing phenylalanine or tryptophan. A D gene is named only where the DNA matches it firmly. Not all rows give a size; the values are once, few, many and, for expanded clones, a class.

v_gene,d_gene,j_gene,abundance,CDR3nt,CDR3aa
TRBV18,TRBD1,TRBJ2-2,many,TGTGCCAGCTCACCAAACAGGGGAGATACCGGGGAGCTGTTTTTT,CASSPNRGDTGELFF
TRBV9,-,TRBJ2-1,-,TGTGCCAGCAGCGTAGGGGCCTACAATGAGCAGTTCTTC,CASSVGAYNEQFF
TRBV24-1,-,TRBJ2-1,many,TGTGCCACCAGTCGACTCTCAGGGGATGAGCAGTTCTTC,CATSRLSGDEQFF
TRBV20-1,TRBD2,TRBJ2-1,many,TGCAGTGCTAGACTGCGGACTAGCGGGGGTTACAATGAGCAGTTCTTC,CSARLRTSGGYNEQFF
TRBV5-4,TRBD2,TRBJ2-2,many,TGTGCCAGCAGCTTGGGTTCTAGCGGGAGTGGGTCCGGGGAGCTGTTTTTT,CASSLGSSGSGSGELFF
TRBV9,-,TRBJ2-1,-,TGTGCCAGCAGCGTAGCAGGTAGCGCCAATGAGCAGTTCTTC,CASSVAGSANEQFF
TRBV20-1,-,TRBJ2-1,few,TGCAGTGCCCTAGACTCGGGAGAGGTTAGTGAGCAGTTCTTC,CSALDSGEVSEQFF
TRBV7-9,-,TRBJ1-1,-,TGTGCCAGCAGCTCTTCGCCTAGGGACACTGAAGCTTTCTTT,CASSSSPRDTEAFF
TRBV4-2,TRBD1,TRBJ2-2,many,TGTGCCAGCAGCCAGCCCAGGGGGTCGACCGGGGAGCTGTTTTTT,CASSQPRGSTGELFF
TRBV18,-,TRBJ1-3,many,TGTGCCAGCTCACCACGCTCAGCGGAGGACACCATATATTTT,CASSPRSAEDTIYF
TRBV5-1,-,TRBJ2-5,many,TGCGCCAGCACCCGGGACGCTACCCAAGAGACCCAGTACTTC,CASTRDATQETQYF
TRBV11-3,-,TRBJ2-3,many,TGTGCCAGCAGCAACGGGACGGACTACACAGATACGCAGTATTTT,CASSNGTDYTDTQYF
TRBV29-1,-,TRBJ1-5,many,TGCAGCGTTCAAAGGGGGAATGGGCAGCCCCAGCATTTT,CSVQRGNGQPQHF
TRBV23-1,TRBD1,TRBJ1-1,few,TGCGCCAGCAGTCAAGGGACAGCTGAAGCTTTCTTT,CASSQGTAEAFF
TRBV5-1,-,TRBJ2-3,many,TGCGCCAGCAGCCCCACCAACCCAGCCGACAAAACGCAGTATTTT,CASSPTNPADKTQYF
TRBV18,TRBD1,TRBJ1-5,few,TGTGCCAGCTCACCACCCGGGGCAGGGGGAAGCAATCAGCCCCAGCATTTT,CASSPPGAGGSNQPQHF
TRBV15,-,TRBJ2-3,many,TGTGCCACCAGCAGAGAAGGAGCTGCTAGCACAGATACGCAGTATTTT,CATSREGAASTDTQYF
TRBV19,TRBD2,TRBJ2-7,few,TGTGCCAGTAGTCCAGCGGGATGGCGGGAGGCCTACGAGCAGTACTTC,CASSPAGWREAYEQYF
TRBV12-3/TRBV12-4,TRBD1,TRBJ1-1,many,TGTGCCAGCAGTGTAGGACAGGGGAACACTGAAGCTTTCTTT,CASSVGQGNTEAFF
TRBV10-3,TRBD1,TRBJ2-5,many,TGTGCCATCAGTGAGGACAGGGGGACTCAAGAGACCCAGTACTTC,CAISEDRGTQETQYF
TRBV20-1,TRBD2,TRBJ2-3,many,TGCAGTGCTAGACGTAGCGGGAGAGGAAGCACAGATACGCAGTATTTT,CSARRSGRGSTDTQYF
TRBV5-1,TRBD2,TRBJ2-2,many,TGCGCCAGCAGCGTACCTAGCGGGAACACCGGGGAGCTGTTTTTT,CASSVPSGNTGELFF
TRBV6-5,TRBD2,TRBJ2-2,many,TGTGCCAGCAGTTACTCATTCTTTAGCGGGGCGAACACCGGGGAGCTGTTTTTT,CASSYSFFSGANTGELFF
TRBV5-5,TRBD2,TRBJ2-2,-,TGTGCCAGCGCCTCACTAGCGGGAGACACCGGGGAGCTGTTTTTT,CASASLAGDTGELFF
TRBV30,-,TRBJ1-5,many,TGTGCCTTCTCCCTCGATAGCAATCAGCCCCAGCATTTT,CAFSLDSNQPQHF